The 25 T cell receptor beta chains reported below all come from one sample, sequenced in a study of OX40 agonist ivuxolimab in advanced cancers. Assay: immunoSEQ multiplex PCR; the TCRdb copy retains only in-frame clones and omits some. The profile covers around 61,000 clones, with approximately 82% appearing a single time and less than 5% taken by the ten largest. The sample in question was CD4+ or CD8+ T cells sorted from blood, obtained in a trial of the OX40 agonist ivuxolimab. The receptors were sampled from an adult with an advanced solid tumor such as melanoma, head and neck, liver or kidney cancer.

V and J are TRBV6-6 and TRBJ2-5, with D tentatively TRBD1 (6 bases). Trimming removed 2 bases from V and 3 bases from J, with 13 bases in between. Per germline, CDR1 MNHNY and CDR2 SVGAGI (reference sequence). This CDR3 is 15 amino acids long. The chain's CDR3 is CASSYEAGDKETQYF. CDR3 DNA sequence: TGTGCCAGCAGTTACGAGGCAGGGGACAAAGAGACCCAGTACTTC.

The rearrangement links TRBV7-9 to TRBJ2-7; D is unresolved. This CDR3 contains 13 residues. In germline, CDR1 is SEHNR, CDR2 FQNEAQ (reference sequence). Trimming shortened V by 1 base and J by 3 bases, and 7 bases separated the two germline ends. The CDR3 sequence is CASSLDSNYEQYF. DNA of the CDR3: TGTGCCAGCAGCTTAGACAGCAACTACGAGCAGTACTTC.

This rearrangement joins TRBV6-5 to TRBJ2-5, with 7 bases lining up with TRBD1. Losses at the gene ends were 6 bases for V and 1 base for J; bases not matched to a gene: 5. Germline loops: CDR1 MNHEY, CDR2 SVGAGI. This CDR3 contains 14 residues. In DNA form, the CDR3 reads TGTGCCAGCAGCGAGTGGACAGGCCAAGAGACCCAGTACTTC. This encodes CASSEWTGQETQYF.

The genes are TRBV18 and TRBJ1-2, with D possibly matching TRBD1 (6 bases). This CDR3 contains 16 residues. V was clipped by 1 base and J by 6 bases, with 18 bases between them. Germline V gene lookup returns CDR1 KGHSH and CDR2 LQKENI. This chain's CDR3 is CASSPRLQGRIDGYTF. Here the CDR3 DNA reads TGTGCCAGCTCACCACGATTACAGGGTAGGATCGATGGCTACACCTTC.

For the CDR3, the DNA is TGTGCCAGCTCGCTTGGACAGGGCCATGGCTACACCTTC. This codes for CASSLGQGHGYTF. The chain recombines TRBV18 with TRBJ1-2, with 8 bases fitting TRBD1. Germline-derived CDR1 and CDR2 are KGHSH and LQKENI. The CDR3 sequence is 13 residues long. Unmatched junction bases numbered 6, after V lost 6 bases and J lost 6 bases.

This clone was seen only a few times. The sample contains more than one DNA sequence encoding this CDR3. The J gene is TRBJ1-5, the V gene TRBV7-8; TRBD1 aligns across 9 bases. Germline loops: CDR1 SGHVS, CDR2 FQNEAQ. V shed 5 bases and J 7 bases; nucleotides not matched to a gene: 12. The CDR3 spans 16 residues. Written as DNA, the CDR3 is TGTGCCAGCAGCCCCCAGGGACAGGGTGGTGGCCAGCCCCAGCATTTT. Protein product: CASSPQGQGGGQPQHF.

This clone appeared a few times. The J gene is TRBJ1-3, the V gene TRBV18; TRBD1 might be the D (5 bases). Germline lookup yields CDR1 KGHSH and CDR2 LQKENI. V was pared by 3 bases and J by 1 base, with 13 bases between. The CDR3 runs 16 residues. CDR3 region: CASSPGPQESGNTIYF. CDR3 DNA sequence: TGTGCCAGCTCACCGGGACCTCAAGAGTCTGGAAACACCATATATTTT.

The chain is built from TRBV7-9 and TRBJ2-5; D not certain. This CDR3 is 14 amino acids long. V was shortened by 0 bases and J by 3 bases, with 8 bases between the two germline ends. Per the germline V gene, CDR1 is SEHNR and CDR2 is FQNEAQ (reference sequence). This chain's CDR3 is CASSLAKAKETQYF. The CDR3 DNA reads TGTGCCAGCAGCTTAGCGAAAGCTAAAGAGACCCAGTACTTC. Looking up the rest from reference TRBV7-9 and TRBJ2-5 gives the full variable domain: DTGVSQNPRHKITKRGQNVTFRCDPISEHNRLYWYRQTLGQGPEFLTYFQNEAQLEKSRLLSDRFSAERPKGSFSTLEIQRTEQGDSAMYLCASSLAKAKETQYFGPGTRLLVL.

V and J are TRBV10-2 and TRBJ1-1; D call uncertain. The CDR3 is 13 residues long. Germline V gene lookup returns CDR1 WSHSY and CDR2 SAAADI. The germline V and J ends were trimmed by 2 bases and 4 bases, with 8 bases remaining between them. CDR3 protein: CASSENSFTEAFF. CDR3 bases: TGCGCCAGCAGTGAGAACTCTTTCACTGAAGCTTTCTTT.

J is TRBJ1-1 and V is TRBV19; a possible D gene is TRBD1 (5 bases). Germline V gene sequence: CDR1 LNHDA, CDR2 SQIVND (reference sequence). Trimming shortened V by 3 bases and J by 3 bases, and 17 bases separated the two germline ends. This CDR3 spans 16 amino acids. CDR3 DNA: TGTGCCAGTAGTATTAGGTCGGGGGGTCCGGACACTGAAGCTTTCTTT. Translating gives CASSIRSGGPDTEAFF.

V and J are TRBV6-5 and TRBJ1-6; D call uncertain. The CDR3 loop spans 13 amino acids. The V and J ends lost 2 bases and 11 bases respectively, with 10 bases between them. Germline V lookup: CDR1 MNHEY, CDR2 SVGAGI. The CDR3 nucleotides are TGTGCCAGCAGTTACGGGGAGGTCACACCCCTCCACTTT. Translated, it gives CASSYGEVTPLHF.

The rearrangement joins TRBV7-9 to TRBJ2-3; perhaps TRBD2 as D (5 bases). This CDR3 region has 13 residues. Per the germline V gene, CDR1 is SEHNR and CDR2 is FQNEAQ (reference sequence). The ends were cut back, 4 bases at V and 2 bases at J, with 7 bases in the middle. In nucleotides, the CDR3 is TGTGCCAGCAGCTCTGACTACACAGATACGCAGTATTTT. Translated: CASSSDYTDTQYF.

The J gene is TRBJ2-4, the V gene TRBV30; D ambiguous. This CDR3 has 14 residues. V was shortened by 0 bases and J by 0 bases, with 6 bases between the two germline ends. Germline CDR1 GTSNPN, CDR2 SVGIG (reference sequence). CDR3 in DNA: TGTGCCTGGAGTGTGAGGCTAGCCAAAAACATTCAGTACTTC. As protein: CAWSVRLAKNIQYF. The variable domain in full, with the rest retrieved from reference TRBV30 and TRBJ2-4, is SQTIHQWPATLVQPVGSPLSLECTVEGTSNPNLYWYRQAAGRGLQLLFYSVGIGQISSEVPQNLSASRPQDRQFILSSKKLLLSDSGFYLCAWSVRLAKNIQYFGAGTRLSVL.

The CDR3 protein is CASSDSTVFVRGQAGELFF. CDR3 bases: TGTGCCAGCAGTGACTCGACGGTCTTCGTCCGGGGACAGGCCGGGGAGCTGTTTTTT. V gene TRBV6-4 combines with J gene TRBJ2-2, with 8 bases aligning to TRBD1. Looked up from germline, CDR1 is MRHNA and CDR2 is SNTAGT. The CDR3 runs to 19 residues. J was trimmed by 6 bases and V by 0 bases; bases with no gene match: 15.

The CDR3 reads CASSLGGTQETQYF. As DNA, the CDR3 is TGTGCCAGCAGCTTAGGAGGGACCCAAGAGACCCAGTACTTC. The chain joins TRBV5-4 to TRBJ2-5, with D possibly matching TRBD2 (6 bases). Germline V gives CDR1 SGHNT, CDR2 YYREEE (reference sequence). The germline V and J ends were trimmed by 2 bases and 1 base, with 9 bases remaining between them. CDR3 length equals 14 residues.

This chain links TRBV18 with TRBJ2-3, with D unclear. V was clipped by 0 bases and J by 6 bases, with 7 bases between them. The CDR3 runs to 13 residues. CDR1 and CDR2 (germline): KGHSH, LQKENI. For the CDR3, the DNA is TGTGCCAGCTCACCACCCACTCGGGATACGCAGTATTTT. Its protein product is CASSPPTRDTQYF. The full variable domain, in which reference TRBV18 and TRBJ2-3 provide the parts outside the CDR3, is NAGVMQNPRHLVRRRGQEARLRCSPMKGHSHVYWYRQLPEEGLKFMVYLQKENIIDESGMPKERFSAEFPKEGPSILRIQQVVRGDSAAYFCASSPPTRDTQYFGPGTRLTVL.

This clone was counted between two and nine times. This rearrangement joins TRBV5-6 to TRBJ2-5; TRBD1 or TRBD2 may be the D gene (5 bases each). The germline V and J ends were trimmed by 3 bases and 5 bases, with 11 bases remaining between them. The CDR3 extends over 13 amino acids. From germline, CDR1 is SGHDT and CDR2 YYEEEE. In DNA form, the CDR3 reads TGTGCCAGCAGCTCGACGGGGACGGAGACCCAGTACTTC. This sequence encodes CASSSTGTETQYF.

This chain uses TRBV5-1 with TRBJ2-2; tentatively, D is TRBD2 (6 bases). CDR3 length equals 15 residues. Germline V gives CDR1 SGHRS, CDR2 YFSETQ. V lost 4 bases and J 6 bases, leaving 16 bases between the germline ends. CDR3 in amino acids: CASSRGSGYAGELFF. The CDR3 nucleotides are TGCGCCAGCAGCCGGGGGTCGGGGTACGCCGGGGAGCTGTTTTTT.

CDR3 in DNA: TGTGCCAGCAGTGAAGGGGGGACTAGCCCCTACGAGCAGTACTTC. It specifies CASSEGGTSPYEQYF. This chain joins TRBV6-1 and TRBJ2-7, with 9 bases identical to TRBD2. The CDR3 length is 15 residues. Unmatched junction bases numbered 3, after V lost 1 base and J lost 2 bases. Germline CDR1 is MNHNS and CDR2 is SASEGT.

The chain couples TRBV19 to TRBJ1-6; D is undetermined. The CDR3 consists of 12 residues. Between the trimmed V and J ends, which lost 4 bases and 6 bases, there was a span of 4 bases. Germline V lookup: CDR1 LNHDA, CDR2 SQIVND (reference sequence). This CDR3 is CASSNPNSPLHF. As DNA, the CDR3 is TGTGCCAGTAGTAACCCTAATTCACCCCTCCACTTT.

The gene calls are TRBV11-2 and TRBJ2-2; TRBD1 might be the D (6 bases). V was clipped by 5 bases and J by 4 bases, with 8 bases between them. Germline CDR1 SGHAT, CDR2 FQNNGV. There are 13 residues in the CDR3. CDR3 DNA sequence: TGTGCCAGCAGCCAGACAGGCACCGGGGAGCTGTTTTTT. This gives the protein CASSQTGTGELFF. Filled out from reference TRBV11-2 and TRBJ2-2, the complete variable domain reads EAGVAQSPRYKIIEKRQSVAFWCNPISGHATLYWYQQILGQGPKLLIQFQNNGVVDDSQLPKDRFSAERLKGVDSTLKIQPAKLEDSAVYLCASSQTGTGELFFGEGSRLTVL.

This CDR3 reads CASSPLTGGVEQYF. DNA of the CDR3: TGTGCCAGCAGCCCTTTGACAGGGGGGGTCGAGCAGTACTTC. V and J are TRBV11-2 and TRBJ2-7, with 9 positions matching TRBD1. Germline values: CDR1 SGHAT, CDR2 FQNNGV. This CDR3 has 14 residues. J was trimmed by 6 bases and V by 5 bases; bases with no gene match: 8.

This chain joins TRBV25-1 and TRBJ2-7; possibly TRBD1 or TRBD2 for D (5 bases each). Germline CDR1 and CDR2: MGHDK and SYGVNS. The CDR3 runs to 14 residues. V shed 1 base and J shed 7 bases, with 14 bases lying between them. This CDR3 is CASSESPGTREQYF. Written as DNA, the CDR3 is TGTGCCAGCAGTGAATCGCCAGGGACCAGGGAGCAGTACTTC.

The chain joins TRBV5-1 to TRBJ2-1, with 9 bases aligning to TRBD1. Germline loops: CDR1 SGHRS, CDR2 YFSETQ. The CDR3 sequence is 14 residues long. Trimming took 4 bases from V and 8 from J; bases not matched to a gene: 7. The CDR3 loop reads CASSMGQGGDEQFF. The CDR3 coding sequence is TGCGCCAGCAGCATGGGACAGGGTGGGGATGAGCAGTTCTTC.

The chain is built from TRBV27 and TRBJ2-1, with D perhaps TRBD1 (5 bases). CDR1 is MNHEY, CDR2 SMNVEV, per germline (reference sequence). Deletions cut 4 bases from V and 2 bases from J, with 6 bases between. The CDR3 spans 13 residues. CDR3 nucleotides: TGTGCCAGCAGTTCAGGGACCTACAATGAGCAGTTCTTC. This gives the protein CASSSGTYNEQFF.